This T cell receptor (beta chain) was sequenced for a study of T cell responses to AZD1222 COVID-19 vaccine. As regards this clone: Its antigen is unknown.

Sequenced by immunoSEQ multiplex PCR; TCRdb stores in-frame clones only, minus some. The repertoire consists of approximately 260,000 clones, with more than 80% occurring once and the leading ten covering less than 0.6%. Study results and limitations: Among AZD1222 vaccinees, only six were seropositive at baseline. Two doses of AZD1222 preceded a rise in Spike-specific TCR breadth and depth. Clonal diversity was possibly underestimated; the donors were predominantly white British and more often female.

The TCR was taken from an adult in good health. Specimen: peripheral blood, collected on day 0 of AZD1222 vaccination.

The CDR3 region is CASSLSTGQGGNQPQHF. CDR3 DNA: TGTGCCAGCAGTTTATCCACCGGACAGGGAGGCAATCAGCCCCAGCATTTT. The V call is TRBV28, the J call TRBJ1-5, with 8 bases that match TRBD1. The CDR3 length is 17 residues. Trimming removed 1 base from V and 2 bases from J; junction bases left unmatched: 7. The germline CDR1 and CDR2 sequences are MDHEN and SYDVKM.